This T cell receptor beta chain was found in a study of cytomegalovirus exposure and HLA in healthy donors. General study points: Using the classifier, cytomegalovirus status was reportedly diagnosed with high specificity and sensitivity. Cytomegalovirus-associated TCR beta chains were listed, numbering some 180. Specificity of three CMV-associated chains for CMV antigens was verified in vitro.

The CDR3 contains 14 residues. V was pared by 6 bases and J by 0 bases, with 9 bases between. Germline V gives CDR1 MNHNY, CDR2 SVGAGI (reference sequence). Donors were drawn from the approximately 120-subject validation cohort, separate from the approximately 680-subject first cohort. This clone has a single count. Its antigen is as yet unknown. Produced via immunoSEQ multiplex PCR; TCRdb's table is partial and in-frame only. The repertoire has roughly 100,000 clones, roughly 90% of them found once; the top ten carry 1.8%. Sequencing was performed on PBMCs. The receptor was derived from a young woman in good health and CMV-seropositive. The rearrangement uses TRBV6-6 and TRBJ1-5; maybe TRBD1 (6 bases). As DNA, the CDR3 is TGTGCCAGCAGGAAGGACAGTAGCAATCAGCCCCAGCATTTT. Protein: CASRKDSSNQPQHF.